Sequencing of this T cell receptor beta chain was carried out in a study of identifying expanded T cells in peripheral blood. Study-level points and caveats: Clone count variance between roughly two-week samples rose with total template count. Technical replicates showed roughly 1.2 changed clones; approximately 2 weeks around 15; four weeks 19.

Healthy donors had no documented immune events, such as infections, while sampled. About this clone itself: As yet, its antigen is unknown.

Only in-frame clones appear in the TCRdb table, and some are missing; sequencing was by immunoSEQ multiplex PCR. There are about 90,000 clones in the sample; 86% occur only once, and 4.5% to 7% lies in the top ten. The V end lost 7 bases, the J end lost 2 bases, and 12 bases lay between the germline ends. CDR1 MNHEY and CDR2 SVGAGI come from the germline V gene. The CDR3 contains 14 residues. Sequencing was performed on blood. This receptor was obtained from a person aged 18 to 75 in good health. This rearrangement joins TRBV6-5 to TRBJ2-1; D perhaps matches TRBD2 (5 bases). CDR3 bases: TGTGCCAGCACCCCCTTGACTACCTACAATGAGCAGTTCTTC. Its protein is CASTPLTTYNEQFF.